Following are 29 T cell receptor beta chains from one sample sequenced in a study of cytomegalovirus exposure and HLA in healthy donors (dated by TCRdb to between 2016 and 2019). The receptor library was made with the immunoSEQ multiplex PCR assay. For the multiplex PCR, a mixture combining 60 forward primers for TCR Vbeta segments and 13 reverse primers for TCR Jbeta segments was used. TCRdb took this table from immuneACCESS and kept in-frame rearrangements with V and J called. Such tables lack part of the clones; where checked against another copy, unresolved V genes explain under half of the gap, and the rest is unexplained. The sample contains more than 85,000 clones, 65% to 85% of them found a single time. Approximately 6.1% of the sample belongs to the ten largest clones. The sequenced material came from PBMCs. The receptors derive from a man aged 18 to 30 in good health and CMV-seronegative.

V gene TRBV29-1 combines with J gene TRBJ1-2; D might be TRBD1 (6 bases). The germline V gene encodes CDR1 SQVTM and CDR2 ANQGSEA. Trimming shortened V by 0 bases and J by 4 bases, and 9 bases separated the two germline ends. The length of the CDR3 is 13 residues. The CDR3 loop is CSVEDYRAYGYTF. CDR3 DNA: TGCAGCGTTGAAGATTACAGGGCCTATGGCTACACCTTC. Full variable domain (outside the CDR3, taken from reference TRBV29-1 and TRBJ1-2): SAVISQKPSRDICQRGTSLTIQCQVDSQVTMMFWYRQQPGQSLTLIATANQGSEATYESGFVIDKFPISRPNLTFSTLTVSNMSPEDSSIYLCSVEDYRAYGYTFGSGTRLTVV.

This sequence joins TRBV6-5 and TRBJ1-2, with 9 bases fitting TRBD1. V lost 7 bases to trimming and J lost 5 bases; unmatched junction nucleotides: 8. The V gene's germline CDR1 is MNHEY and CDR2 SVGAGI. This CDR3 contains 14 residues. This CDR3 is CASTRDREVYGYTF. In DNA form, the CDR3 reads TGTGCCAGCACTAGGGACAGGGAGGTATATGGCTACACCTTC.

V is TRBV19 and J is TRBJ2-2; TRBD2 agrees at 14 bases. V lost 5 bases and J lost 7; bases outside the gene matches: 12. Germline values: CDR1 LNHDA, CDR2 SQIVND (reference sequence). CDR3 length: 18 residues. Here the CDR3 DNA reads TGTGCCAGTAGTCCCCGGACTAGCGGGAGGTTTGGAAACGGGGAGCTGTTTTTT. Amino acids: CASSPRTSGRFGNGELFF.

The chain has TRBV29-1 and TRBJ2-2; maybe TRBD1 (6 bases). Between the trimmed V and J ends, which lost 7 bases and 1 base, there was a span of 13 bases. CDR1 and CDR2 from the germline V gene are SQVTM and ANQGSEA. The CDR3 consists of 14 residues. CDR3 residues: CSAAPGQNTGELFF. As DNA, the CDR3 is TGCAGCGCCGCCCCGGGACAGAACACCGGGGAGCTGTTTTTT.

The chain carries TRBV10-3 and TRBJ2-7, with D possibly TRBD1 on 6 matching bases. V was shortened by 10 bases and J by 5 bases, with 21 bases between the two germline ends. The germline gives CDR1 ENHRY, CDR2 SYGVKD. This CDR3 contains 14 residues. As DNA, the CDR3 is TGTGCCACCCTCCCCGGCCCAGGGGTCCACGAGCAGTACTTC. It is translated as CATLPGPGVHEQYF.

About this clone: One junction end disagrees with the germline gene, perhaps due to a read error. The CDR3 DNA reads as TGTGCCAGCAGGGAAGCTATGAACACTGAAGCTTTCTTT. This encodes CASREAMNTEAFF. V usage is TRBV6-1 and J usage is TRBJ1-1; D is uncertain. CDR1 MNHNS and CDR2 SASEGT come from the germline V gene. CDR3 size: 13 residues.

J is TRBJ1-4 and V is TRBV9; D gene ambiguous. V lost 3 bases and J 8 bases, leaving 17 bases between the germline ends. The CDR3 totals 15 residues. Germline values: CDR1 SGDLS, CDR2 YYNGEE. CDR3 DNA: TGTGCCAGCAGCGCAAACAGTGATATTTGGGAAAAACTGTTTTTT. Amino acids: CASSANSDIWEKLFF.

This rearrangement joins TRBV4-3 to TRBJ1-2; D uncertain. The germline CDR1 and CDR2 sequences are LGHNA and YSLEER. The CDR3 length is 13 residues. V dropped 1 base and J dropped 1 base, with 4 bases sitting between them. For the CDR3, the DNA is TGCGCCAGCAGCCAAGTCGGTAACTATGGCTACACCTTC. Amino acid sequence: CASSQVGNYGYTF.

V gene TRBV7-9 combines with J gene TRBJ2-2; 7 bases agree with TRBD1. The CDR3 extends over 18 amino acids. CDR1 is SEHNR and CDR2 is FQNEAQ in the germline V gene (reference sequence). V lost 3 bases and J lost 5; bases outside the gene matches: 15. This CDR3 is CASSFDGRQGRWTGELFF. The CDR3, as DNA: TGTGCCAGCAGCTTTGATGGGCGACAGGGTAGATGGACCGGGGAGCTGTTTTTT. The complete variable domain, with remaining parts taken from reference TRBV7-9 and TRBJ2-2, reads DTGVSQNPRHKITKRGQNVTFRCDPISEHNRLYWYRQTLGQGPEFLTYFQNEAQLEKSRLLSDRFSAERPKGSFSTLEIQRTEQGDSAMYLCASSFDGRQGRWTGELFFGEGSRLTVL.

This chain uses TRBV5-8 with TRBJ1-1; 10 nucleotides line up with TRBD1. V trimming: 4 bases; J trimming: 4 bases; junction bases outside the gene matches: 7. Germline lookup yields CDR1 SGHTS and CDR2 YDEGEE. CDR3 size: 15 residues. The CDR3 loop reads CASSTRQGATTEAFF. The CDR3 DNA reads TGTGCCAGCAGCACCCGACAGGGGGCGACCACTGAAGCTTTCTTT.

The chain is built from TRBV7-9 and TRBJ1-5; D not resolved. The V gene's germline CDR1 is SEHNR and CDR2 FQNEAQ (reference sequence). The V end was cut by 1 base, the J end by 2 bases, with 9 bases between. The CDR3 runs 15 residues. CDR3 residues: CASSLGVGGNQPQHF. For the CDR3, the DNA is TGTGCCAGCAGCTTAGGAGTCGGGGGCAATCAGCCCCAGCATTTT.

The chain employs TRBV28 and TRBJ1-2; weak D call: TRBD1 (5 bases). V was shortened by 4 bases and J by 4 bases, with 19 bases between the two germline ends. The CDR3 runs 16 residues. Germline lookup yields CDR1 MDHEN and CDR2 SYDVKM. The CDR3 DNA follows: TGTGCCAGCAGTTCCCAACCCGGGGGTTGGGCCTATGGCTACACCTTC. Translating gives CASSSQPGGWAYGYTF.

This sequence joins TRBV28 and TRBJ2-1; 8 bases map to TRBD1. CDR1 MDHEN and CDR2 SYDVKM come from the germline V gene. J was trimmed by 2 bases and V by 8 bases; bases with no gene match: 8. The CDR3 extends over 15 amino acids. The CDR3, as DNA: TGTGCCAGCGAGCCACAGGGGGAGGCCTACAATGAGCAGTTCTTC. This encodes CASEPQGEAYNEQFF.

The chain has TRBV18 and TRBJ2-7; the D gene is possibly TRBD2 (6 bases). The CDR3 runs to 17 residues. Germline CDR1 and CDR2: KGHSH and LQKENI. V lost 1 base to trimming and J lost 2 bases, with 18 bases between them. The CDR3 reads CASSPLRPGREPYEQYF. CDR3 sequence (DNA): TGTGCCAGCTCACCACTGAGACCCGGGAGAGAACCCTACGAGCAGTACTTC.

This sequence joins TRBV28 and TRBJ2-3; weak D call: TRBD2 (6 bases). The germline V and J ends were trimmed by 10 bases and 0 bases, with 14 bases remaining between them. This CDR3 is built from 14 residues. CDR1 and CDR2 (germline): MDHEN, SYDVKM. CDR3 sequence (DNA): TGTGCCACCTCCCTAGCGTCTAGCACAGATACGCAGTATTTT. Its protein product is CATSLASSTDTQYF. Using reference TRBV28 and TRBJ2-3 for the parts outside the CDR3, the full variable domain is DVKVTQSSRYLVKRTGEKVFLECVQDMDHENMFWYRQDPGLGLRLIYFSYDVKMKEKGDIPEGYSVSREKKERFSLILESASTNQTSMYLCATSLASSTDTQYFGPGTRLTVL.

This chain links TRBV9 with TRBJ1-1, with D perhaps TRBD1 (5 bases). This CDR3 has 16 residues. Trimming pared 3 bases from V and 1 base from J, leaving 16 bases between. Looked up from germline, CDR1 is SGDLS and CDR2 is YYNGEE. The CDR3 nucleotides are TGTGCCAGCAGCGCGGGCAGGTTTAGGGGGAACACTGAAGCTTTCTTT. It codes for CASSAGRFRGNTEAFF.

The gene calls are TRBV6-5 and TRBJ1-5, with D tentatively TRBD1 (5 bases). V was clipped by 5 bases and J by 2 bases, with 10 bases between them. The CDR3 runs 14 residues. Germline values: CDR1 MNHEY, CDR2 SVGAGI. CDR3 in amino acids: CASSTGVRNQPQHF. The CDR3 DNA sequence: TGTGCCAGCAGTACGGGGGTTCGCAATCAGCCCCAGCATTTT.

The rearrangement joins TRBV19 to TRBJ2-3, with 8 bases that match TRBD2. V shed 4 bases and J 3 bases; nucleotides not matched to a gene: 0. Germline lookup yields CDR1 LNHDA and CDR2 SQIVND (reference sequence). The CDR3 has 13 residues. The DNA for the CDR3 is TGTGCCAGTAGTACTAGCGGGACAGATACGCAGTATTTT. Amino acids: CASSTSGTDTQYF.

The J gene is TRBJ2-1, the V gene TRBV5-1; the D gene is possibly TRBD2 (6 bases). Trimming cost V 3 bases and J 4 bases, with 14 bases left between them. Germline V gene sequence: CDR1 SGHRS, CDR2 YFSETQ. This CDR3 region has 15 residues. CDR3 region: CASSYTGTVYNEQFF. The DNA of the CDR3 is TGCGCCAGCAGCTATACTGGGACTGTTTACAATGAGCAGTTCTTC.

The chain recombines TRBV28 with TRBJ2-1; the match to TRBD1 covers 7 bases. The V and J ends lost 8 bases and 5 bases, in that order; junction bases with no gene match: 9. Germline assignment: CDR1 MDHEN and CDR2 SYDVKM. This CDR3 has 14 residues. In DNA form, the CDR3 reads TGTGCCAGCGGACTCGGGACAGACGACAATGAGCAGTTCTTC. Translated, it gives CASGLGTDDNEQFF.

This clone turned up a few times. This sequence joins TRBV5-1 and TRBJ2-3, with 9 bases lining up with TRBD2. The CDR3 sequence is 16 residues long. The trim removed 3 bases at V and 1 base at J, leaving 6 bases unmatched. The germline CDR1 and CDR2 sequences are SGHRS and YFSETQ. CDR3 DNA sequence: TGCGCCAGCAGCTCAAAGCGGGAGGCCCGCACAGATACGCAGTATTTT. Its protein is CASSSKREARTDTQYF.

This clone was detected a few times. The V call is TRBV7-2, the J call TRBJ2-6; TRBD1 matches at 9 bases. Germline V gene sequence: CDR1 SGHTA, CDR2 FQGNSA. The length of the CDR3 is 19 residues. Trimming removed 4 bases from V and 0 bases from J; junction bases left unmatched: 10. The CDR3 DNA is TGTGCCAGCAGCTCACAGAATACAGGGGGCTACTCTGGGGCCAACGTCCTGACTTTC. It codes for CASSSQNTGGYSGANVLTF. Full variable domain (missing parts from reference TRBV7-2 and TRBJ2-6): GAGVSQSPSNKVTEKGKDVELRCDPISGHTALYWYRQSLGQGLEFLIYFQGNSAPDKSGLPSDRFSAERTGGSVSTLTIQRTQQEDSAVYLCASSSQNTGGYSGANVLTFGAGSRLTVL.

J is TRBJ1-1 and V is TRBV29-1, with 10 bases that match TRBD1. V gave up 6 bases and J gave up 5 bases; unmatched junction bases: 6. Germline V lookup: CDR1 SQVTM, CDR2 ANQGSEA. This CDR3 has 13 residues. Written as DNA, the CDR3 is TGCAGCGTCAGACAGGGGGCTAAAACTGAAGCTTTCTTT. Translated, it gives CSVRQGAKTEAFF.

This sequence joins TRBV11-2 and TRBJ2-2, with TRBD2 identical over 13 bases. V dropped 3 bases and J dropped 4; count of bases not matched to a gene: 8. Germline loops: CDR1 SGHAT, CDR2 FQNNGV. CDR3 length equals 18 residues. The CDR3 is CASSLVLAGGPGTGELFF. CDR3 DNA: TGTGCCAGCAGCTTGGTACTAGCGGGAGGGCCGGGCACCGGGGAGCTGTTTTTT.

The CDR3 nucleotides read TGTGCCAGCAGCTCAAGACTAGGGAATAACAATGAGCAGTTCTTC. Protein sequence: CASSSRLGNNNEQFF. The V and J genes are TRBV5-4 and TRBJ2-1; D perhaps matches TRBD2 (6 bases). Trimming shortened V by 3 bases and J by 5 bases, and 15 bases separated the two germline ends. This CDR3 contains 15 residues. The germline V gene encodes CDR1 SGHNT and CDR2 YYREEE (reference sequence). The full variable domain, its missing parts supplied by reference TRBV5-4 and TRBJ2-1, is ETGVTQSPTHLIKTRGQQVTLRCSSQSGHNTVSWYQQALGQGPQFIFQYYREEENGRGNFPPRFSGLQFPNYSSELNVNALELDDSALYLCASSSRLGNNNEQFFGPGTRLTVL.

The chain joins TRBV27 to TRBJ1-2, with TRBD1 matching 8 bases. Germline V gene lookup returns CDR1 MNHEY and CDR2 SMNVEV (reference sequence). Trimming cost V 2 bases and J 0 bases; bases outside gene matches: 8. The CDR3 sequence is 17 residues long. The CDR3 DNA is TGTGCCAGCAGTTTAATGCAGGGGGCGAAAGCTAACTATGGCTACACCTTC. Residues: CASSLMQGAKANYGYTF.

The chain has TRBV19 and TRBJ1-1; D ambiguous. With 5 bases removed from V and 1 base from J, the gap between germline ends came to 8 bases. CDR3 size: 13 residues. CDR1 LNHDA and CDR2 SQIVND come from the germline V gene (reference sequence). CDR3 coding DNA: TGTGCCAGTAGTTCTTCAGGGAACACTGAAGCTTTCTTT. It specifies CASSSSGNTEAFF.

With respect to this clone: An end of the junction differs from the germline gene, which may be a read error. This sequence joins TRBV7-2 and TRBJ2-7; tentatively, D is TRBD2 (5 bases). Germline-derived CDR1 and CDR2 are SGHTA and FQGNSA. The CDR3 consists of 13 residues. The CDR3 here is CASSPPGSYGQYF. The CDR3 coding sequence is TGTGCCAGCAGCCCGCCGGGATCCTACGGGCAGTACTTC.

Remarks on this clone: At the DNA level, this CDR3 is encoded by other sequences in the same sample as well. This rearrangement joins TRBV10-3 to TRBJ1-1; 8 nucleotides match TRBD1. The CDR3 contains 15 residues. J lost 1 base, V lost 0 bases, and 1 base had no gene match. Looked up from germline, CDR1 is ENHRY and CDR2 is SYGVKD. CDR3 nucleotides: TGTGCCATCAGTGAGTCTACAGGGGGGAACACTGAAGCTTTCTTT. It encodes CAISESTGGNTEAFF.